These T cell receptor beta chains were read from a single sample in a study of OX40 agonist ivuxolimab in advanced cancers. Profiled with immunoSEQ multiplex PCR; TCRdb holds only in-frame clones, not every one. The data contain about 19,000 clones, 80% to 90% of them singletons. The sequences come from CD4+ or CD8+ T cells sorted from blood, collected in a trial of the OX40 agonist ivuxolimab. These receptors all stem from an adult with an advanced solid tumor such as melanoma, head and neck, liver or kidney cancer. Each CDR3 is given with its conserved first and last residue. Fields, in order: CDR3 protein, CDR3 DNA, clone size, D gene, V gene, J gene. A D gene is named only where the DNA matches it firmly. Expanded clones are given a class, and other clones once, few, many or no size at all.

cdr3_aa: CAYGPDGTGELFF
cdr3_nt: TGTGCCTACGGACCGGACGGCACCGGGGAGCTGTTTTTT
clone_size: .
d_call: .
v_call: TRBV5-3
j_call: TRBJ2-2

cdr3_aa: CASSQQTEAYNEQFF
cdr3_nt: TGCGCCAGCAGCCAACAGACAGAAGCTTACAATGAGCAGTTCTTC
clone_size: once
d_call: .
v_call: TRBV4-3
j_call: TRBJ2-1

cdr3_aa: CASSVGVRLGTDTQYF
cdr3_nt: TGTGCCAGCAGCGTAGGGGTTAGACTTGGCACAGATACGCAGTATTTT
clone_size: .
d_call: .
v_call: TRBV9
j_call: TRBJ2-3

cdr3_aa: CASRGWYGGTDTQYF
cdr3_nt: TGTGCCAGCAGGGGATGGTACGGGGGCACAGATACGCAGTATTTT
clone_size: .
d_call: .
v_call: TRBV6-6
j_call: TRBJ2-3

cdr3_aa: CASSLIAGSSYNEQFF
cdr3_nt: TGTGCCAGCAGCTTAATAGCCGGTAGCTCCTACAATGAGCAGTTCTTC
clone_size: medium-sized
d_call: .
v_call: TRBV7-9
j_call: TRBJ2-1

cdr3_aa: CASSHLEGLAGTIYF
cdr3_nt: TGCGCCAGCAGCCACCTTGAAGGGCTTGCGGGCACCATATATTTT
clone_size: once
d_call: .
v_call: TRBV4-1
j_call: TRBJ1-3

cdr3_aa: CASSLVGTRNYEQYF
cdr3_nt: TGTGCCAGCAGCTTAGTTGGTACGCGCAATTACGAGCAGTACTTC
clone_size: .
d_call: .
v_call: TRBV7-8
j_call: TRBJ2-7

cdr3_aa: CASSLSGGIEAFF
cdr3_nt: TGTGCCAGCAGTTTATCGGGAGGAATTGAAGCTTTCTTT
clone_size: .
d_call: .
v_call: TRBV27
j_call: TRBJ1-1

cdr3_aa: CASSQDRTGWNTEAFF
cdr3_nt: TGTGCCAGCAGCCAAGATCGGACAGGATGGAACACTGAAGCTTTCTTT
clone_size: .
d_call: TRBD1
v_call: TRBV4-2
j_call: TRBJ1-1

cdr3_aa: CASSHPVDKFYPYEQYF
cdr3_nt: TGCGCCAGCAGTCACCCCGTGGACAAGTTCTACCCCTACGAGCAGTACTTC
clone_size: few
d_call: .
v_call: TRBV23-1
j_call: TRBJ2-7

cdr3_aa: CASSKAFSGMADTQYF
cdr3_nt: TGTGCCAGCAGCAAGGCCTTTAGCGGGATGGCAGATACGCAGTATTTT
clone_size: .
d_call: TRBD2
v_call: TRBV11-2
j_call: TRBJ2-3

cdr3_aa: CASSQGDTKGYNEQFF
cdr3_nt: TGCGCCAGCAGTCAAGGAGACACCAAGGGGTACAATGAGCAGTTCTTC
clone_size: .
d_call: .
v_call: TRBV23-1
j_call: TRBJ2-1

cdr3_aa: CASSIALGDTQYF
cdr3_nt: TGTGCCAGTAGTATAGCCCTGGGAGATACGCAGTATTTT
clone_size: .
d_call: .
v_call: TRBV19
j_call: TRBJ2-3

cdr3_aa: CSAVRYGYTF
cdr3_nt: TGCAGTGCGGTCCGCTATGGCTACACCTTC
clone_size: .
d_call: .
v_call: TRBV20-1
j_call: TRBJ1-2

cdr3_aa: CASSLVQGAYNEQFF
cdr3_nt: TGTGCCAGCAGCTTAGTCCAGGGGGCGTACAATGAGCAGTTCTTC
clone_size: .
d_call: TRBD1
v_call: TRBV7-8
j_call: TRBJ2-1

cdr3_aa: CASTSPGEETQYF
cdr3_nt: TGCGCCAGCACCAGCCCCGGCGAAGAGACCCAGTACTTC
clone_size: .
d_call: .
v_call: TRBV5-1
j_call: TRBJ2-5

cdr3_aa: CASSIGQSYEQYF
cdr3_nt: TGTGCCAGTAGTATTGGACAGTCCTACGAGCAGTACTTC
clone_size: .
d_call: .
v_call: TRBV19
j_call: TRBJ2-7

cdr3_aa: CASSAYTVGTEAFF
cdr3_nt: TGTGCCAGCAGCGCTTACACCGTGGGCACTGAAGCTTTCTTT
clone_size: .
d_call: .
v_call: TRBV9
j_call: TRBJ1-1

cdr3_aa: CASSLIGQSNQPQHF
cdr3_nt: TGTGCCAGCAGTTTAATTGGACAGAGCAATCAGCCCCAGCATTTT
clone_size: .
d_call: .
v_call: TRBV27
j_call: TRBJ1-5

cdr3_aa: CAGIGDTQYF
cdr3_nt: TGTGCCGGGATCGGAGATACGCAGTATTTT
clone_size: .
d_call: .
v_call: TRBV7-9
j_call: TRBJ2-3

cdr3_aa: CASSYRPGSSDTEAFF
cdr3_nt: TGTGCCAGCAGTTACCGCCCGGGCTCCTCGGACACTGAAGCTTTCTTT
clone_size: .
d_call: .
v_call: TRBV6-5
j_call: TRBJ1-1

cdr3_aa: CASSLSSDYEQYF
cdr3_nt: TGTGCCAGCAGTTTATCTAGTGACTACGAGCAGTACTTC
clone_size: .
d_call: .
v_call: TRBV27
j_call: TRBJ2-7

cdr3_aa: CASSESAGEGAKNIQYF
cdr3_nt: TGTGCCAGCAGTGAGAGCGCAGGGGAAGGGGCCAAAAACATTCAGTACTTC
clone_size: few
d_call: .
v_call: TRBV6-4
j_call: TRBJ2-4

cdr3_aa: CASSASGRDYEQYF
cdr3_nt: TGTGCCAGCAGCGCTAGCGGGAGGGACTACGAGCAGTACTTC
clone_size: medium-sized
d_call: TRBD2
v_call: TRBV2
j_call: TRBJ2-7

cdr3_aa: CATSRVPRDPTGNTIYF
cdr3_nt: TGTGCCACCAGCAGAGTCCCTCGGGACCCAACTGGAAACACCATATATTTT
clone_size: once
d_call: .
v_call: TRBV15
j_call: TRBJ1-3

cdr3_aa: CASSFGQGYTDTQYF
cdr3_nt: TGTGCCAGCAGCTTTGGCCAGGGGTACACAGATACGCAGTATTTT
clone_size: .
d_call: .
v_call: TRBV5-6
j_call: TRBJ2-3

cdr3_aa: CASSSPRRNTEAFF
cdr3_nt: TGTGCCAGCAGCTCCCCCCGACGGAACACTGAAGCTTTCTTT
clone_size: .
d_call: .
v_call: TRBV7-9
j_call: TRBJ1-1

cdr3_aa: CASSQEILGTGSTDTQYF
cdr3_nt: TGTGCCAGCAGCCAAGAAATTTTAGGGACAGGGAGCACAGATACGCAGTATTTT
clone_size: .
d_call: TRBD1
v_call: TRBV4-2
j_call: TRBJ2-3

cdr3_aa: CASSARPTWESSGNTIYF
cdr3_nt: TGTGCCAGCAGCGCCCGACCCACGTGGGAGAGCTCTGGAAACACCATATATTTT
clone_size: once
d_call: .
v_call: TRBV7-3
j_call: TRBJ1-3

cdr3_aa: CASTGDLAGGFQETQYF
cdr3_nt: TGTGCCAGCACCGGGGACCTAGCGGGAGGGTTTCAAGAGACCCAGTACTTC
clone_size: .
d_call: TRBD2
v_call: TRBV2
j_call: TRBJ2-5

cdr3_aa: CASSDPPGTTETQYF
cdr3_nt: TGTGCCAGCAGTGACCCTCCGGGGACCACCGAGACCCAGTACTTC
clone_size: few
d_call: .
v_call: TRBV6-4
j_call: TRBJ2-5